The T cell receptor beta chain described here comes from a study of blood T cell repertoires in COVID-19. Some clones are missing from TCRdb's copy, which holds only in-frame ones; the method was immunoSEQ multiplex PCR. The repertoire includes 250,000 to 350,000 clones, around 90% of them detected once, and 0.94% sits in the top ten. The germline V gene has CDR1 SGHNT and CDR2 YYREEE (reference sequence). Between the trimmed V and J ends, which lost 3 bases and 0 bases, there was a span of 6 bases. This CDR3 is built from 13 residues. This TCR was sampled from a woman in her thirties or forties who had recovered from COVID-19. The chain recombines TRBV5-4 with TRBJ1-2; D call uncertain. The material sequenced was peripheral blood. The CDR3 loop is CASSSPANYGYTF. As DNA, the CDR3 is TGTGCCAGCAGCTCCCCCGCTAACTATGGCTACACCTTC. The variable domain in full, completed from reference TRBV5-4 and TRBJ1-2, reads ETGVTQSPTHLIKTRGQQVTLRCSSQSGHNTVSWYQQALGQGPQFIFQYYREEENGRGNFPPRFSGLQFPNYSSELNVNALELDDSALYLCASSSPANYGYTFGSGTRLTVV.